This TCR beta chain emerged from a study of blood T cell repertoires in COVID-19. Study at large: COVID-19 samples collected from the United States, Italy and Spain covered acute and convalescent phases. Sources were T cells, B-cell-depleted T cells, or PBMCs; the material itself was cDNA or gDNA.

The CDR3 is made up of 15 amino acids. Germline CDR1 MNHEY, CDR2 SVGAGI. Trimming took off 3 bases at V and 0 bases at J, with 10 bases between the two ends. Only a few counts were recorded for this clone. Authors' analysis steps: Reference gene primer amplification gave nucleated cell count estimates. The assay was immunoSEQ multiplex PCR, and TCRdb's table has in-frame clones only and misses some. V and J calls and clone size are given by that table; D and trimming were obtained from the DNA. The data show roughly 45,000 clones, roughly 80% seen once. V is TRBV6-5 and J is TRBJ2-3, with a tentative D call TRBD2 (5 bases). Sample: peripheral blood. This TCR came from a woman aged 70-85 years with acute or convalescent COVID-19. CDR3 bases: TGTGCCAGCAGTTATTACGGGGAGAGCACAGATACGCAGTATTTT. Its protein is CASSYYGESTDTQYF.